Included here is one T cell receptor beta chain sequence, with context. Its antigen is still unknown. TCRdb's copy holds only in-frame clones and misses some; the assay was immunoSEQ multiplex PCR. The sample consists of about 56,000 clones, about 71% of them appearing once. This specimen belongs to a study of a mutant IDH1 vaccine in newly diagnosed glioma. Study context: Vaccinations were initiated 4-6 weeks following radiotherapy alone, or were given together with temozolomide cycles. Sex among treated patients split 62.5% male, around 38% female; mean age was approximately 40 years. Patients were pretreated with radiotherapy, temozolomide, or both, mostly both.

General study findings and limits: Pseudoprogression seemed unrelated to changes in top peripheral T cell clonotypes.

Time point: week 47, end of study. All doses held 300 ug of mutant IDH1 20-mer peptide, with topical imiquimod. Germline CDR1 reads MDHEN; CDR2 reads SYDVKM. This CDR3 contains 15 residues. Trimming took 6 bases from V and 7 from J, leaving 19 bases between them. This rearrangement joins TRBV28 to TRBJ2-1; the D gene is possibly TRBD2 (5 bases). The clonotype originates from a middle-aged man with glioma. Sequencing used PBMCs, obtained from a glioma patient whose treatment included an IDH1 peptide vaccine. The CDR3 DNA is TGTGCCAGCAGCCTGGGGAGCGGCAGCCGGAATGAGCAGTTCTTC. Its translation is CASSLGSGSRNEQFF.